Included here is one TCR beta chain sequence, with context. This entry comes from a study of blood T cell repertoires in COVID-19. Study information: Donors in the United States, Italy and Spain gave samples during acute or convalescent COVID-19.

Authors' data handling: The authors estimated nucleated cell counts from reference gene primer amplification. The table came from immunoSEQ multiplex PCR; TCRdb's copy has only in-frame clones and leaves some out. V, J and clone size reflect that table, while D and trimming were determined from the DNA. The sample holds more than 85,000 clones, more than 65% seen once. The sequence came from a woman of 80 years or more with active or convalescent COVID-19. The sequenced material came from peripheral blood.

DNA for the CDR3: TGTGCCAGCAGCCTCGTGGGGACTAGCGGGAGCTTCGACGAGCAGTACTTC. It yields the protein CASSLVGTSGSFDEQYF. V and J are TRBV7-3 and TRBJ2-7, with 14 bases matching TRBD2. The CDR3 is 17 residues long. Germline values: CDR1 SGHTA, CDR2 FQGTGA. With 5 bases clipped from V and 5 bases from J, the junction kept 11 bases outside the gene matches. Complete variable domain (other parts from reference TRBV7-3 and TRBJ2-7): GAGVSQTPSNKVTEKGKYVELRCDPISGHTALYWYRQSLGQGPEFLIYFQGTGAADDSGLPNDRFFAVRPEGSVSTLKIQRTERGDSAVYLCASSLVGTSGSFDEQYFGPGTRLTVT.